This note documents a single T cell receptor beta chain sequence. The target of this receptor is not known. No much larger clone is present one base from it, and per-base qualities are unavailable. The sample originates from a study of blood T cell repertoires in COVID-19 (TCRdb year 2020). Study-wide context: The collaborator samples originated in the United States, Italy and Spain and spanned the acute and convalescent phases of COVID-19. HLA class I and class II types, where available, came from metadata supplied by the sample provider rather than from assay-based typing. The dataset comprised deeply sampled blood TCRbeta repertoires from subjects exposed to, actively infected with, or recovered from COVID-19. The samples were drawn from two sources: the first 160 participants of the ongoing ImmuneRACE study, and 1,000 to 1,500 subjects contributed by 6 global collaborators. The material from the prospective study consisted of cDNA or gDNA derived from T cells, B-cell-depleted T cells, or PBMCs. Nearly every sample came with metadata listing a de-identified subject ID, COVID-19 status, age in years and sex. The repertoires were made available in a free public database intended to serve as a resource for research on the immune response to SARS-CoV-2.

The immunoSEQ Assay, a bias-controlled multiplex PCR, was used to amplify TCRbeta CDR3 regions from genomic DNA. In the source study's methods: The number of nucleated cells in each sample was estimated by amplification of reference gene primers within the assay. Sequence reads were collapsed and filtered to measure the absolute abundance of every unique TCRbeta CDR3 rearrangement. For each sample, productive Simpson clonality was calculated by taking the square root of Simpson's diversity index across productive rearrangements. TCRdb took over this immuneACCESS table, retaining in-frame rearrangements with V and J assigned. Such tables are incomplete; in checked studies, under half of the missing clones stem from an unresolved V gene, and the remainder is unexplained. V and J calls and clone size are given by that table; D and trimming were obtained from the DNA. For this sample there are 300,000 or so clones; about 86% appear just once. Roughly 1.1% of the sample rests with the top ten.

The CDR3 goes from the cysteine to the phenylalanine over 15 residues. Kept here is only the CDR3 DNA, which spans 45 bases and is read in frame from base 1. Looking up the germline V gene yields CDR1 MNHEY and CDR2 SVGAGI. V lost 6 bases and J lost 2 bases, and the count of bases not matched to a germline gene is 6. Collaborating institutions collected whole blood in K2EDTA tubes following their own protocols. For TCRbeta analysis, collaborator samples were shipped as frozen whole blood, as isolated PBMCs, or as DNA extracted from either sample type. Overall results and qualifications from the work: How much clinical and demographic metadata was included differed by source and by participant, and the metadata was provided uncurated.

The sequenced sample was peripheral blood. The chain is assembled from TRBV6-5 and TRBJ2-3; TRBD1 agrees with 9 junctional bases. The TCR was taken from a woman in her fifties or sixties with acute or convalescent COVID-19. CDR3 region: CASRTGTGNTDTQYF. The base sequence is TGTGCCAGCAGGACTGGGACAGGGAACACAGATACGCAGTATTTT.